Listed below are T cell receptor beta chains from one sample, sequenced in a study of T cell responses to AZD1222 COVID-19 vaccine. Profiled with immunoSEQ multiplex PCR; TCRdb holds only in-frame clones, not every one. The sample consists of about 120,000 clones, approximately 93% of them appearing once. Source: peripheral blood, taken on day 0 of AZD1222 vaccination. These receptors all come from an adult in good health. Each CDR3 is given with its conserved first and last residue. Each record gives: D gene, J gene, clone size, CDR3 length, V gene, CDR3 DNA, CDR3 protein. A D gene is named only where the DNA matches it firmly. Size is stated for part of the rows, as once, few or many counts, or as a class when the clone is expanded.

D: NA
J: TRBJ2-1
size: once
length: 12
V: TRBV29-1
DNA: TGCAGCGTGAGAAGACAGTACAATGAGCAGTTCTTC
CDR3: CSVRRQYNEQFF

D: TRBD1
J: TRBJ1-5
size: NA
length: 15
V: TRBV27
DNA: TGTGCCAGCAGTCAAGGGACAGGGGGCTTTCAGCCCCAGCATTTT
CDR3: CASSQGTGGFQPQHF

D: NA
J: TRBJ2-2
size: NA
length: 15
V: TRBV5-1
DNA: TGCGCCAGCAGCCCCCGGACGGCGAACACCGGGGAGCTGTTTTTT
CDR3: CASSPRTANTGELFF

D: NA
J: TRBJ1-2
size: NA
length: 13
V: TRBV7-9
DNA: TGTGCCAGCAGCTTAGCTGGGTCGAATGGCTACACCTTC
CDR3: CASSLAGSNGYTF

D: NA
J: TRBJ1-2
size: NA
length: 16
V: TRBV11-2
DNA: TGTGCCAGCAGCTTAGTGTTGGGCAGGGGCGACTATGGCTACACCTTC
CDR3: CASSLVLGRGDYGYTF

D: NA
J: TRBJ1-2
size: NA
length: 13
V: TRBV18
DNA: TGTGCCAGCTCACCCGGACAACTGATTGGCTACACCTTC
CDR3: CASSPGQLIGYTF

D: NA
J: TRBJ2-3
size: NA
length: 13
V: TRBV28
DNA: TGTGCCAGCAAAAAAGGAGGGTCAGATACGCAGTATTTT
CDR3: CASKKGGSDTQYF

D: NA
J: TRBJ2-7
size: NA
length: 13
V: TRBV6-5
DNA: TGTGCCAGCAGCACAGCGATCTCCTACGAGCAGTACTTC
CDR3: CASSTAISYEQYF

D: NA
J: TRBJ1-1
size: NA
length: 13
V: TRBV6-5
DNA: TGTGCCAGCAGTTCGGTGGGGCGTAGGGTCGCTTTCTTT
CDR3: CASSSVGRRVAFF

D: NA
J: TRBJ1-1
size: NA
length: 13
V: TRBV19
DNA: TGTGCCAGTAGCGCGACAGTTAACACTGAAGCTTTCTTT
CDR3: CASSATVNTEAFF

D: NA
J: TRBJ2-1
size: NA
length: 12
V: TRBV20-1
DNA: TGCAGTGCTAGTAGGGCGGGGCATGAGCAGTTCTTC
CDR3: CSASRAGHEQFF

D: NA
J: TRBJ2-5
size: NA
length: 19
V: TRBV5-1
DNA: TGCGCCAGCAGCTTGGCCGAAGGTTTGATGACAGCCTCTCAAGAGACCCAGTACTTC
CDR3: CASSLAEGLMTASQETQYF

D: NA
J: TRBJ1-2
size: NA
length: 11
V: TRBV19
DNA: TGTGCCAGTACCGGAAGGTATGGCTACACCTTC
CDR3: CASTGRYGYTF